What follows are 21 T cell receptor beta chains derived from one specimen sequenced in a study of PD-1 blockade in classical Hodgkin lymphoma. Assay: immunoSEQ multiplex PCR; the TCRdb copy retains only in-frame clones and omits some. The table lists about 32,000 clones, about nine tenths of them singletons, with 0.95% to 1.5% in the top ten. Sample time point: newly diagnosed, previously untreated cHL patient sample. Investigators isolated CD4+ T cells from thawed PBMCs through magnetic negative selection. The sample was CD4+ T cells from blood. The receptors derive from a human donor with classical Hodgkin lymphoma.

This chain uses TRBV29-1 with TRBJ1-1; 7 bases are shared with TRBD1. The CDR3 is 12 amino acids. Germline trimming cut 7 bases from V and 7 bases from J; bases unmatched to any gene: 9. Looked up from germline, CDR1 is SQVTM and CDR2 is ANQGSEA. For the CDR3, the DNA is TGCAGCGCCTGGACAGGAGCGGGTGAAGCTTTCTTT. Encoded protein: CSAWTGAGEAFF. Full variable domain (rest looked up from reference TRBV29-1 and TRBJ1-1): SAVISQKPSRDICQRGTSLTIQCQVDSQVTMMFWYRQQPGQSLTLIATANQGSEATYESGFVIDKFPISRPNLTFSTLTVSNMSPEDSSIYLCSAWTGAGEAFFGQGTRLTVV.

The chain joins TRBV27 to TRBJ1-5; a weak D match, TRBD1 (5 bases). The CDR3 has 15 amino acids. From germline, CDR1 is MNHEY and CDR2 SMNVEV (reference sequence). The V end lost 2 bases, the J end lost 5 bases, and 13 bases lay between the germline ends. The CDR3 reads CASSLNGGPDQPQHF. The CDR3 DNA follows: TGTGCCAGCAGTTTAAACGGGGGACCAGATCAGCCCCAGCATTTT.

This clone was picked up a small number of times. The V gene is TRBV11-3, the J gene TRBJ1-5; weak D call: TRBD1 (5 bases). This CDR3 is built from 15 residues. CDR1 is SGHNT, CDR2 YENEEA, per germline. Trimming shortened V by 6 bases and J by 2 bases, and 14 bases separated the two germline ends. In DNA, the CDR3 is TGTGCCAGCAGGGACCGACAGAGTGGCAATCAGCCCCAGCATTTT. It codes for CASRDRQSGNQPQHF.

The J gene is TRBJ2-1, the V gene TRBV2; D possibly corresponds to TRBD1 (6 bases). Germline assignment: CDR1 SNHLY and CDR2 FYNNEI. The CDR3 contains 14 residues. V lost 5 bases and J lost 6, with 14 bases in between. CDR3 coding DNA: TGTGCCAGCAGTCGGGACAAGAATAGCAATGAGCAGTTCTTC. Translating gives CASSRDKNSNEQFF.

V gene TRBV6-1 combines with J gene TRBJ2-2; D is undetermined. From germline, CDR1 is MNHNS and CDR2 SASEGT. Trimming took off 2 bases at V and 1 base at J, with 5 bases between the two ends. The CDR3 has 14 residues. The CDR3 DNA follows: TGTGCCAGCAGTGAACATCGGAACACCGGGGAGCTGTTTTTT. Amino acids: CASSEHRNTGELFF.

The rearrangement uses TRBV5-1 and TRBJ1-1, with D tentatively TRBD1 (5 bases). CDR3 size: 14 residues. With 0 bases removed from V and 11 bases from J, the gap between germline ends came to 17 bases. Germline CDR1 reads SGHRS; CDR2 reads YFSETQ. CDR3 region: CASSLELPGSDAFF. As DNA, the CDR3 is TGCGCCAGCAGCTTGGAACTGCCAGGGTCGGATGCTTTCTTT.

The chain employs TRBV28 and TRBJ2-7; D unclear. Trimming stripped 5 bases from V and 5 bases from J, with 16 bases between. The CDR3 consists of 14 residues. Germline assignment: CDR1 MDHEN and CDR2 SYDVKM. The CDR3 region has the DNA TGTGCCAGCAGTCCTAGGCCCTTTCTCCACGAGCAGTACTTC. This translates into CASSPRPFLHEQYF. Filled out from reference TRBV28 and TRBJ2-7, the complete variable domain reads DVKVTQSSRYLVKRTGEKVFLECVQDMDHENMFWYRQDPGLGLRLIYFSYDVKMKEKGDIPEGYSVSREKKERFSLILESASTNQTSMYLCASSPRPFLHEQYFGPGTRLTVT.

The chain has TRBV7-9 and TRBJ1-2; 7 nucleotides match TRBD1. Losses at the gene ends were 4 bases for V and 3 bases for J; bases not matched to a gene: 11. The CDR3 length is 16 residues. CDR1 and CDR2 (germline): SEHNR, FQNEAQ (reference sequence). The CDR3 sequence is CASSSPGRGADYGYTF. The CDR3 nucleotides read TGTGCCAGCAGCTCCCCTGGCAGGGGGGCGGACTATGGCTACACCTTC.

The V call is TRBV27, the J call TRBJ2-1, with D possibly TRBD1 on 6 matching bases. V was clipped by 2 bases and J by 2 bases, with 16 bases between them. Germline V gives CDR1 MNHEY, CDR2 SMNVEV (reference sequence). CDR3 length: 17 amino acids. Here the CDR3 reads CASSLRFGTNTYNEQFF. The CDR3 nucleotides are TGTGCCAGCAGTTTAAGGTTCGGGACAAACACCTACAATGAGCAGTTCTTC.

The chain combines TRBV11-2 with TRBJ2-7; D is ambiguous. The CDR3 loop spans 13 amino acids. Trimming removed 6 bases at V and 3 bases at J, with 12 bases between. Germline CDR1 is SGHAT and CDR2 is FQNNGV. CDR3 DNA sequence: TGTGCCAGCAGTCAAACGGACGGCTACGAGCAGTACGTC. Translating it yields CASSQTDGYEQYV.

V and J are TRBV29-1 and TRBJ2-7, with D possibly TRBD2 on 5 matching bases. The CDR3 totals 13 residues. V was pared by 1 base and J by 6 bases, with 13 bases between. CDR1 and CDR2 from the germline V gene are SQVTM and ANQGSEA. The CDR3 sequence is CSVEGLTMTEQYF. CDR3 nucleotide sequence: TGCAGCGTTGAAGGTCTGACTATGACCGAGCAGTACTTC.

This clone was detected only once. In DNA, the CDR3 is TGCGCCAGCAGCTTAGCCGGGTTGGGAATCGATGGCTACACCTTC. It translates to CASSLAGLGIDGYTF. The chain is built from TRBV5-1 and TRBJ1-2; D is unresolved. Germline V lookup: CDR1 SGHRS, CDR2 YFSETQ. The CDR3 loop spans 15 amino acids. The ends were cut back, 2 bases at V and 6 bases at J, with 17 bases in the middle.

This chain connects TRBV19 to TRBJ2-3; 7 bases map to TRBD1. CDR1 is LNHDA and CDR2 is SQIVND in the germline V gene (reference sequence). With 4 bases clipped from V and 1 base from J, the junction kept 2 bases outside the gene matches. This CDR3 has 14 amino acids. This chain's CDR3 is CASSTDRGTDTQYF. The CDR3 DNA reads TGTGCCAGTAGTACCGACAGGGGCACAGATACGCAGTATTTT.

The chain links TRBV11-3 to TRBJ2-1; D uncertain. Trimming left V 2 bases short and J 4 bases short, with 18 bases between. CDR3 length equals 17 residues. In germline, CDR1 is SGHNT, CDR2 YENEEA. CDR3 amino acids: CASSLPSYTQLYNEQFF. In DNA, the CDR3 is TGTGCCAGCAGCTTACCCTCTTACACACAGCTATACAATGAGCAGTTCTTC.

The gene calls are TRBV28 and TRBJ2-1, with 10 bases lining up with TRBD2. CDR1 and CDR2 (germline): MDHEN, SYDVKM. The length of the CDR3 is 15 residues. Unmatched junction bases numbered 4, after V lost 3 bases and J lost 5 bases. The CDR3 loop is CASSLALAGHNEQFF. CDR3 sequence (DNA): TGTGCCAGCAGTTTGGCACTAGCGGGACACAATGAGCAGTTCTTC.

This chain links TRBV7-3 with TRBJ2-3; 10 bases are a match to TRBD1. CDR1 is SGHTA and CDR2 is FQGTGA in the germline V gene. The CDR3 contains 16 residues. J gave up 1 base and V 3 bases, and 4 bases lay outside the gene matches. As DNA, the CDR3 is TGTGCCAGCAGCTTCGACAGGGGGCTAGGCACAGATACGCAGTATTTT. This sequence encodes CASSFDRGLGTDTQYF.

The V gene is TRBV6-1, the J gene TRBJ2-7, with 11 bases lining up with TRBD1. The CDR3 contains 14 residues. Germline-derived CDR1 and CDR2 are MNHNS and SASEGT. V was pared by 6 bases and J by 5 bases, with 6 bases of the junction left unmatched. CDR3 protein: CASSVRGQGDEQYF. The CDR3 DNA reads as TGTGCCAGCAGCGTCCGGGGACAGGGGGACGAGCAGTACTTC.

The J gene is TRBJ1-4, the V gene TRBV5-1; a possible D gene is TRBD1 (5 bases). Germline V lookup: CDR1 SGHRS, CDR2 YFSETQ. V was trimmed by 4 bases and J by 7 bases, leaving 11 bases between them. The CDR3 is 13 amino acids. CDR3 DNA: TGCGCCAGCAGCAACGGGGGAGCTGAAAAACTGTTTTTT. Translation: CASSNGGAEKLFF.

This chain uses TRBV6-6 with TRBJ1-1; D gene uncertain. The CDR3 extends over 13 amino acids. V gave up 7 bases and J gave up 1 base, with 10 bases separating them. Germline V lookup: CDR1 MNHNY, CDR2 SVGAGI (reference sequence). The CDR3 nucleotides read TGTGCCAGCAATATGGTCGCGAACACTGAAGCTTTCTTT. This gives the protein CASNMVANTEAFF.

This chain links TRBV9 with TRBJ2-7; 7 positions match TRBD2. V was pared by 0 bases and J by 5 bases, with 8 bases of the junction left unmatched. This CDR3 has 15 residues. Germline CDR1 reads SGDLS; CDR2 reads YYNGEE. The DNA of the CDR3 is TGTGCCAGCAGCGTAGCTGTTGCGGGAGCCCACGAGCAGTACTTC. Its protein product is CASSVAVAGAHEQYF.

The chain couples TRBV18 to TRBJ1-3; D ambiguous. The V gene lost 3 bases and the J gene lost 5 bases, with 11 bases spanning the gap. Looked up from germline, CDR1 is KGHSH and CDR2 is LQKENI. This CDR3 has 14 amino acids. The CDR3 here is CASSPDLARNTIYF. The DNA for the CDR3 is TGTGCCAGCTCACCGGACCTCGCGCGAAACACCATATATTTT.